What follows are 3 T cell receptor beta chains derived from one specimen sequenced in a study of T cells in Graves' hyperthyroidism and ophthalmopathy. Regions amplified from RNA transcripts were the TCR beta CDR3 regions. Researchers ran a first-round RT-PCR on the TCR CDR3 using the HTBI primer set. TCRdb itself ran the multiplex PCR reads through MiXCR, one entry per CDR3 protein. The table includes a few hundred thousand distinct CDR3 sequences, more than 15% detected once. Sequenced material: blood. These receptors all stem from a woman aged 30 to 39 with Graves' hyperthyroidism.

This clonotype has ten or more counts. The gene calls are TRBV9 and TRBJ1-4; TRBD1 might be the D (6 bases). The V end lost 5 bases, the J end lost 3 bases, and 23 bases lay between the germline ends. This CDR3 is 18 amino acids long. Germline assignment: CDR1 SGDLS and CDR2 YYNGEE. The CDR3 here is CASRPRGGLVASNEKLFF. The CDR3 DNA sequence: TGTGCCAGCAGACCCAGGGGAGGCCTTGTAGCTTCTAATGAAAAACTGTTTTTT. Filled out from reference TRBV9 and TRBJ1-4, the complete variable domain reads DSGVTQTPKHLITATGQRVTLRCSPRSGDLSVYWYQQSLDQGLQFLIQYYNGEERAKGNILERFSAQQFPDLHSELNLSSLELGDSALYFCASRPRGGLVASNEKLFFGSGTQLSVL.

This clonotype has ten or more counts. The V call is TRBV2, the J call TRBJ2-5; D gene ambiguous. V shed 7 bases and J shed 5 bases, with 5 bases lying between them. Germline CDR1 SNHLY, CDR2 FYNNEI. The CDR3 spans 10 residues. CDR3 residues: CASIFETQYF. CDR3 DNA: TGTGCCAGCATTTTTGAGACCCAGTACTTC.

There are many counts of this clonotype. CDR3 sequence (DNA): TGTGCCAGCAGCTTGGGGACAGTAGTGGCAAACTATGGCTACACCTTC. It specifies CASSLGTVVANYGYTF. The J gene is TRBJ1-2, the V gene TRBV7-2; 7 positions agree with TRBD1. J lost 2 bases, V lost 3 bases, and 9 bases had no gene match. Germline values: CDR1 SGHTA, CDR2 FQGNSA. The CDR3 covers 16 residues.